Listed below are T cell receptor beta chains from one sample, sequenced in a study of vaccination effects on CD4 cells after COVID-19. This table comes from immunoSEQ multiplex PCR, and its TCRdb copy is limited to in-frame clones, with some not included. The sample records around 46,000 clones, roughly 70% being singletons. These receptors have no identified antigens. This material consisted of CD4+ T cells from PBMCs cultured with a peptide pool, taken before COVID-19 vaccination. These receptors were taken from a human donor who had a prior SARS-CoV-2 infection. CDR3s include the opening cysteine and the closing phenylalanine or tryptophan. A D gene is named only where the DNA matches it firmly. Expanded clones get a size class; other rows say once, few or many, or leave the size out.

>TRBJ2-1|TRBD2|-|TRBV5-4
CASSLGLAGDREQFF
TGTGCCAGCAGCTTGGGACTAGCGGGAGATAGGGAGCAGTTCTTC
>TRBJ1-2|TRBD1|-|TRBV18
CASSPQDRGDNYGYTF
TGTGCCAGCTCACCACAGGACAGGGGGGACAACTATGGCTACACCTTC
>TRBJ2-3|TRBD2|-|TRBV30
CAWSVGAGGITDTQYF
TGTGCCTGGAGTGTGGGAGCGGGGGGGATCACAGATACGCAGTATTTT
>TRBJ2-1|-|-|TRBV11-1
CASSLNWGYEQFF
TGTGCCAGCAGCTTAAACTGGGGCTATGAGCAGTTCTTC
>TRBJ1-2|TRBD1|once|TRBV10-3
CAISPQGARAGYTF
TGTGCCATCAGTCCTCAGGGGGCGAGAGCTGGCTACACCTTC
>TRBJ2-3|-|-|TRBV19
CASSNRQGTDTQYF
TGTGCCAGTAGTAATAGACAGGGCACAGATACGCAGTATTTT
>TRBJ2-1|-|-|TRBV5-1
CASSPGIWGRSYNEQFF
TGCGCCAGCAGCCCCGGGATCTGGGGGCGCTCCTACAATGAGCAGTTCTTC
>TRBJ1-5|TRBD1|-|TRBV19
CASSKQGVNQPQHF
TGTGCCAGTAGTAAACAGGGGGTCAATCAGCCCCAGCATTTT
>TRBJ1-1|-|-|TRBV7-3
CASSFLARGALNTEAFF
TGTGCCAGCAGCTTCTTGGCGCGGGGGGCTTTGAACACTGAAGCTTTCTTT
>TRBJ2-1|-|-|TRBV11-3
CASSPRTDSYNEQFF
TGTGCCAGCAGCCCGAGAACGGACTCCTACAATGAGCAGTTCTTC
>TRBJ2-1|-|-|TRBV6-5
CASGSARDFAEQFF
TGTGCCAGCGGGTCGGCCAGGGATTTCGCTGAGCAGTTCTTC
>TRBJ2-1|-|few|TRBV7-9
CASSLGRGTYNEQFF
TGTGCCAGCAGCTTAGGCAGGGGTACCTACAATGAGCAGTTCTTC
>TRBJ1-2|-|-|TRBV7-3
CASSLTGTGNGYTF
TGTGCCAGCAGCTTAACTGGTACAGGAAATGGCTACACCTTC
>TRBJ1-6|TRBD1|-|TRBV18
CASSPGRQGAGSPLHF
TGTGCCAGCTCACCCGGAAGACAGGGGGCAGGTTCACCCCTCCACTTT
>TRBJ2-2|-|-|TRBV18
CASSPDQNTGELFF
TGTGCCAGCTCACCAGACCAGAACACCGGGGAGCTGTTTTTT
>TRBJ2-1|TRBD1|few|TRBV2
CASSPGQGYNEQFF
TGTGCCAGCAGTCCGGGACAGGGATACAATGAGCAGTTCTTC
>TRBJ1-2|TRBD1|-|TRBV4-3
CASSQDPFPGQNHYGYTF
TGCGCCAGCAGCCAAGACCCATTCCCGGGACAGAACCACTATGGCTACACCTTC
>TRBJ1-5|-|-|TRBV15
CATSRGRGAGNQPQHF
TGTGCCACCAGCAGAGGTCGGGGGGCAGGCAATCAGCCCCAGCATTTT
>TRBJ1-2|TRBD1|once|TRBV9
CASSVDRGSYGYTF
TGTGCCAGCAGCGTCGACAGGGGGAGCTATGGCTACACCTTC
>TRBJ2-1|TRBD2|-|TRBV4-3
CASSRGLGTYEQFF
TGCGCCAGCAGCCGGGGACTAGGGACGTATGAGCAGTTCTTC
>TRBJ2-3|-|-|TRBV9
CASSVGKGFSTDTQYF
TGTGCCAGCAGCGTAGGCAAGGGCTTTAGCACAGATACGCAGTATTTT
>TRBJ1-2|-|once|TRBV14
CASSQAADLGYTF
TGTGCCAGCAGCCAAGCAGCCGATCTAGGCTACACCTTC
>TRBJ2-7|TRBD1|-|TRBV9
CASSVTGQGPYEQYF
TGTGCCAGCAGCGTAACCGGACAGGGTCCCTACGAGCAGTACTTC
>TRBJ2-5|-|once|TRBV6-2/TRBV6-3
CASSSTTQGTQYF
TGTGCCAGCAGTTCGACCACGCAAGGGACCCAGTACTTC
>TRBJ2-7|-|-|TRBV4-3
CASSQWRGIAYEQYF
TGCGCCAGCAGCCAATGGCGGGGTATCGCCTACGAGCAGTACTTC
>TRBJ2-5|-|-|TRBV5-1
CASSPPGETQYF
TGCGCCAGCAGTCCCCCTGGAGAGACCCAGTACTTC
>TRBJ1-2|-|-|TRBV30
CASTAGFNYGYTF
TGTGCCTCGACGGCAGGATTTAACTATGGCTACACCTTC
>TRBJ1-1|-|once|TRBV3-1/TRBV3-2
CASRNQGMGTEAFF
TGTGCCAGCAGGAACCAGGGAATGGGGACTGAAGCTTTCTTT
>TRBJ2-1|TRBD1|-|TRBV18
CASSPAGTGVMGEQFF
TGTGCCAGCTCACCAGCGGGGACAGGGGTTATGGGTGAGCAGTTCTTC